This paragraph covers one T cell receptor (beta chain) sequence. The source of the sample is a study of blood T cells in healthy people across ages. Study-wide context: For every two T cells, template switching captured about one barcoded beta molecule.

The germline gives CDR1 MNHEY, CDR2 SVGEGT. V was pared by 5 bases and J by 2 bases, with 15 bases between. This CDR3 is built from 15 residues. The second PCR ran roughly 7 to 12 cycles with a sample-barcoded 5' primer and J-beta primers. Each cDNA was tagged by a template-switch adaptor containing 12 random nucleotides. Sequencing of every sample gave 2.5 million or more CDR3-containing paired-end reads. TCRdb analysed the 5' RACE reads with MiXCR anew, one entry per CDR3 protein. The repertoire holds about 640,000 distinct CDR3 sequences, with 45% to 65% as singletons. The sequence was collected from a man aged 55 to 69 in good health. The J gene is TRBJ2-5, the V gene TRBV6-2 or TRBV6-3, with a possible D match to TRBD2 (5 bases). Sequencing was done on a sample of blood. CDR3 sequence reads: CASSPRETKQETQYF. The CDR3, as DNA: TGTGCCAGCAGTCCCCGCGAGACTAAACAAGAGACCCAGTACTTC.